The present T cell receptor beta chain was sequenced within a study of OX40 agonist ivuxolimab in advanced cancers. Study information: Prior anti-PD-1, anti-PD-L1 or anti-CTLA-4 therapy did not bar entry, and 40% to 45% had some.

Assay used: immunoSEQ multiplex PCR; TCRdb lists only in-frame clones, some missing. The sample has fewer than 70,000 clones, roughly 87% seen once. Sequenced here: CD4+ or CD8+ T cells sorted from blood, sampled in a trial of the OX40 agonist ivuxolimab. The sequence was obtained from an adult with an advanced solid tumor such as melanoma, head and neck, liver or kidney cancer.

The CDR3: CASSSGQVQPLHF. The CDR3 coding sequence is TGTGCCAGCAGCTCAGGACAGGTCCAACCCCTCCACTTT. The J gene is TRBJ1-6, the V gene TRBV11-2; the match to TRBD1 covers 7 bases. Looked up from germline, CDR1 is SGHAT and CDR2 is FQNNGV. V lost 4 bases to trimming and J lost 12 bases; unmatched junction nucleotides: 6. The CDR3 totals 13 residues.